The 24 T cell receptor beta chains below come from one sample, sequenced in a study of T cell responses to AZD1222 COVID-19 vaccine. Some clones are missing from TCRdb's copy, which holds only in-frame ones; the method was immunoSEQ multiplex PCR. In the table there are about 78,000 clones, 85% to 90% of which are singletons. This specimen consisted of peripheral blood, obtained 28 days after the second AZD1222 dose. These receptors were collected from an adult who received the AZD1222 COVID-19 vaccine.

The chain couples TRBV4-1 to TRBJ2-5; D may correspond to TRBD1 or TRBD2 (5 bases each). Germline V gives CDR1 MGHRA, CDR2 YSYEKL. V lost 5 bases to trimming and J lost 2 bases, with 12 bases between them. The CDR3 runs to 14 residues. The CDR3: CASSELGTQETQYF. The CDR3 region has the DNA TGCGCCAGCAGCGAGCTTGGGACGCAAGAGACCCAGTACTTC.

The chain links TRBV4-3 to TRBJ1-1, with D hard to call. CDR1 and CDR2 (germline): LGHNA, YSLEER. The V end was cut by 0 bases, the J end by 11 bases, with 34 bases between. The CDR3 has 20 residues. The chain's CDR3 is CASSQDFGFGNPPSGQRAFF. DNA for the CDR3: TGCGCCAGCAGCCAAGATTTCGGTTTCGGGAACCCCCCCTCTGGGCAGAGGGCTTTCTTT.

CDR3 region: CASSEAWGASGYTF. The DNA of the CDR3 is TGTGCCAGCAGTGAAGCGTGGGGAGCCAGTGGCTACACCTTC. This chain links TRBV2 with TRBJ1-2; no clear D. CDR1 is SNHLY and CDR2 is FYNNEI in the germline V gene. This CDR3 has 14 amino acids. V shed 0 bases and J shed 7 bases, with 12 bases lying between them.

This chain joins TRBV7-6 and TRBJ1-4; 7 bases agree with TRBD1. The CDR3 sequence is 16 residues long. Germline V gives CDR1 SGHVS, CDR2 FNYEAQ. The V segment lost 5 bases and the J segment 8 bases; nucleotides outside the gene matches: 14. Written as DNA, the CDR3 is TGTGCCAGCAGCCAGGGGGATAGGGACACCGGCGAAAAACTGTTTTTT. Its translation is CASSQGDRDTGEKLFF.

This chain uses TRBV6-5 with TRBJ1-2; D remains unclear. Germline loops: CDR1 MNHEY, CDR2 SVGAGI. V was pared by 5 bases and J by 7 bases, with 14 bases between. The CDR3 is 13 residues long. CDR3 sequence (DNA): TGTGCCAGCAGTCGGGTCTCGCGTTTTGGCTACACCTTC. Translated, it gives CASSRVSRFGYTF.

V is TRBV28 and J is TRBJ2-5; 10 bases map to TRBD2. CDR1 and CDR2 from the germline V gene are MDHEN and SYDVKM. The CDR3 spans 17 residues. The junction had 14 bases not matched to a gene; V was cut back by 5 bases and J by 5 bases. The CDR3 DNA reads TGTGCCAGCAGTATAAGCGGGGGGGCTGACTTGATTGAGACCCAGTACTTC. Encoded protein: CASSISGGADLIETQYF.

This chain uses TRBV27 with TRBJ1-2; the D gene is possibly TRBD1 (6 bases). The CDR3 covers 13 residues. CDR1 is MNHEY and CDR2 is SMNVEV in the germline V gene (reference sequence). V was clipped by 2 bases and J by 4 bases, with 8 bases between them. The CDR3: CASSLRGSYGYTF. Written as DNA, the CDR3 is TGTGCCAGCAGTTTAAGGGGGAGCTATGGCTACACCTTC.

A few counts support this clone. The J gene is TRBJ2-5, the V gene TRBV5-1; TRBD1 might be the D (6 bases). The CDR3 totals 16 residues. V was cut by 6 bases and J by 3 bases, with 21 bases left in between. Germline V gene lookup returns CDR1 SGHRS and CDR2 YFSETQ. The CDR3 here is CASTRPLRDKKETQYF. CDR3 DNA sequence: TGCGCCAGCACCAGACCGTTACGGGACAAAAAAGAGACCCAGTACTTC.

The V call is TRBV5-1, the J call TRBJ2-7; 8 nucleotides align to TRBD1. V lost 5 bases, J lost 2 bases, and 6 bases stayed unmatched. Germline CDR1 is SGHRS and CDR2 is YFSETQ. The CDR3 runs to 14 residues. CDR3 sequence (DNA): TGCGCCAGCAGGCCTGGACAGGGTGCCTACGAGCAGTACTTC. Translation: CASRPGQGAYEQYF.

The rearrangement links TRBV28 to TRBJ2-1; 7 bases align to TRBD2. This CDR3 contains 15 residues. V shed 7 bases, J shed 4 bases, and the junction held 10 bases outside the gene matches. Germline V gene data show CDR1 as MDHEN and CDR2 as SYDVKM. CDR3 residues: CASNQLSGAYNEQFF. The CDR3 DNA reads TGTGCCAGCAATCAACTCAGCGGGGCTTACAATGAGCAGTTCTTC.

The V and J genes are TRBV10-3 and TRBJ1-5; D not resolved. V lost 2 bases and J lost 6, with 8 bases in between. The CDR3 runs 13 residues. CDR1 and CDR2 from the germline V gene are ENHRY and SYGVKD. CDR3 protein: CAISETSGQPQHF. CDR3 sequence (DNA): TGTGCCATCAGTGAGACTTCGGGTCAGCCCCAGCATTTT.

CDR3 DNA: TGCGCCAGCAGCTTGAGAGGGACACTCAACACTGAAGCTTTCTTT. This encodes CASSLRGTLNTEAFF. The V gene is TRBV5-1, the J gene TRBJ1-1; TRBD1 might be the D (6 bases). Germline V gene lookup returns CDR1 SGHRS and CDR2 YFSETQ. This CDR3 spans 15 amino acids. With 1 base removed from V and 2 bases from J, the gap between germline ends came to 12 bases.

The chain links TRBV6-4 to TRBJ1-1; no clear D. The germline gives CDR1 MRHNA, CDR2 SNTAGT. The CDR3 contains 13 residues. V was shortened by 4 bases and J by 1 base, with 7 bases between the two germline ends. The DNA of the CDR3 is TGTGCCAGCAGTGCCGGGGAGAACACTGAAGCTTTCTTT. Its protein product is CASSAGENTEAFF.

The rearrangement links TRBV30 to TRBJ1-2; the D is unclear. Trimming removed 6 bases from V and 0 bases from J, with 11 bases in between. The germline CDR1 and CDR2 sequences are GTSNPN and SVGIG (reference sequence). This CDR3 is built from 13 residues. The CDR3 region has the DNA TGTGCCTGCACTCGGTTTCCTAACTATGGCTACACCTTC. It encodes CACTRFPNYGYTF.

V is TRBV10-3 and J is TRBJ2-7; 13 bases map to TRBD2. In germline, CDR1 is ENHRY, CDR2 SYGVKD. The V segment lost 8 bases and the J segment 3 bases; nucleotides outside the gene matches: 4. The CDR3 loop spans 14 amino acids. The CDR3 protein is CAIGLAGASYEQYF. The CDR3 nucleotides are TGTGCCATCGGACTAGCGGGGGCCAGCTACGAGCAGTACTTC.

V is TRBV6-5 and J is TRBJ1-6, with unresolved D. Germline lookup yields CDR1 MNHEY and CDR2 SVGAGI. This CDR3 spans 13 amino acids. V lost 7 bases and J 11 bases, leaving 15 bases between the germline ends. CDR3 sequence: CASNEGAAPPLHF. CDR3 nucleotides: TGTGCCAGCAACGAGGGAGCGGCTCCACCCCTCCACTTT.

This sequence joins TRBV7-2 and TRBJ1-2; D is possibly TRBD1 (6 bases). CDR1 is SGHTA and CDR2 is FQGNSA in the germline V gene. Deletions cut 3 bases from V and 8 bases from J, with 10 bases between. The CDR3 has 12 residues. As DNA, the CDR3 is TGTGCCAGCAGCTTTCGGGGGCCCGGCTACACCTTC. This codes for CASSFRGPGYTF.

This clone was picked up one time. The V call is TRBV6-2 or TRBV6-3, the J call TRBJ1-5, with D possibly matching TRBD1 (5 bases). Germline lookup yields CDR1 MNHEY and CDR2 SVGEGT. Trimming left V 0 bases short and J 6 bases short, with 9 bases between. CDR3 length equals 14 residues. The CDR3 nucleotides are TGTGCCAGCAGTTACTCGGGGCAGGGTCAGCCCCAGCATTTT. Translation gives CASSYSGQGQPQHF.

This clone appeared once. The rearrangement joins TRBV10-3 to TRBJ1-5; D not certain. The CDR3 loop spans 13 amino acids. CDR1 is ENHRY, CDR2 SYGVKD, per germline. V lost 6 bases and J 0 bases, leaving 6 bases between the germline ends. CDR3 sequence (DNA): TGTGCCATCAGCACGGATAGCAATCAGCCCCAGCATTTT. Encoded protein: CAISTDSNQPQHF.

The rearrangement links TRBV3-1 (or the pseudogene TRBV3-2) to TRBJ1-5; D gene ambiguous. The germline V gene encodes CDR1 LGHDT and CDR2 YNNKEL (reference sequence). This CDR3 has 13 amino acids. Trimming cost V 2 bases and J 4 bases, with 6 bases left between them. The DNA of the CDR3 is TGTGCCAGCAGCCAAACACGAAATCAGCCCCAGCATTTT. Amino acids: CASSQTRNQPQHF.

The chain has TRBV19 and TRBJ2-1; D is possibly TRBD1 (6 bases). CDR3 size: 15 residues. CDR1 and CDR2 (germline): LNHDA, SQIVND (reference sequence). V was pared by 7 bases and J by 0 bases, with 13 bases between. DNA of the CDR3: TGTGCCAGTACCCCAACAGGGAGCTCCTACAATGAGCAGTTCTTC. Encoded protein: CASTPTGSSYNEQFF.

This clone was seen once. V and J are TRBV4-1 and TRBJ1-2; D gene unclear. The CDR3 is 14 amino acids. V gave up 0 bases and J gave up 4 bases, with 9 bases separating them. The V gene's germline CDR1 is MGHRA and CDR2 YSYEKL. This CDR3 reads CASSQDPISYGYTF. The CDR3 DNA is TGCGCCAGCAGCCAAGACCCCATTAGCTATGGCTACACCTTC.

The chain uses TRBV6-5 and TRBJ1-2; 8 bases fit TRBD1. V trimming: 6 bases; J trimming: 4 bases; junction bases outside the gene matches: 7. CDR1 MNHEY and CDR2 SVGAGI come from the germline V gene. This CDR3 contains 14 residues. The CDR3 nucleotides are TGTGCCAGCAGGACAGGGGCGGGGAGCTATGGCTACACCTTC. Its protein product is CASRTGAGSYGYTF.

CDR3 protein: CASSKLEGTDTQYF. DNA for the CDR3: TGTGCCAGCAGCAAACTGGAAGGCACAGATACGCAGTATTTT. The chain combines TRBV21-1 with TRBJ2-3. TRBV21-1 is a known pseudogene. The length of the CDR3 is 14 residues.